One and the same sample provided the 3 T cell receptor beta chains below, sequenced in a study of untreated major depressive disorder. Produced via immunoSEQ multiplex PCR; TCRdb's table is partial and in-frame only. The sample contains around 13,000 clones, 80% to 95% of which appear only once. No antigen is known for these receptors. Study observations and caveats: Depressed patients' CD4+ T cells carried increased TRBV05-01 (Vbeta 5.1) usage versus control CD4+ T cells.

Sequenced input: CD4+ T cells from PBMCs. These receptors were taken from a man aged 25-45 years with major depressive disorder.

V usage is TRBV18 and J usage is TRBJ1-1; D uncertain. CDR1 and CDR2 (germline): KGHSH, LQKENI. This CDR3 contains 15 residues. V dropped 3 bases and J dropped 0 bases, with 11 bases sitting between them. The CDR3: CASSPREAMNTEAFF. The CDR3 DNA reads TGTGCCAGCTCACCGAGGGAAGCGATGAACACTGAAGCTTTCTTT.

This chain links TRBV7-8 with TRBJ2-5; 10 bases map to TRBD2. In germline, CDR1 is SGHVS, CDR2 FQNEAQ. The CDR3 extends over 17 amino acids. J was trimmed by 5 bases and V by 4 bases; bases with no gene match: 13. In DNA, the CDR3 is TGTGCCAGCAGCTCTAGCGGGGGCCACCTTTCCCGGGAGACCCAGTACTTC. Its translation is CASSSSGGHLSRETQYF.

V usage is TRBV5-1 and J usage is TRBJ1-1; D might be TRBD1 (6 bases). The CDR3 runs to 14 residues. Trimming took 0 bases from V and 7 from J, leaving 13 bases between them. From germline, CDR1 is SGHRS and CDR2 YFSETQ. CDR3 bases: TGCGCCAGCAGCTTGGGGGGGCCGGCTTATGAAGCTTTCTTT. Translated, it gives CASSLGGPAYEAFF.